These T cell receptor beta chains were read from a single sample in a study of blood T cell repertoires in COVID-19. Here immunoSEQ multiplex PCR was the method, and the copy in TCRdb shows in-frame clones only, minus some. Here the sample spans about 130,000 clones, about four fifths being singletons. The sequenced sample was peripheral blood. Source of these receptors: a man in his forties or fifties with active or convalescent COVID-19. CDR3s include the opening cysteine and the closing phenylalanine or tryptophan. A D gene is named only where the DNA matches it firmly. The size field is filled for only some rows; it gives once, few, many or a size class.

>-|TRBJ1-5|-|TRBV6-5
CASSKTGISNQPQHF
TGTGCCAGCAGTAAGACAGGAATTAGCAATCAGCCCCAGCATTTT
>-|TRBJ1-5|-|TRBV10-3
CAISEDEVNGNQPQHF
TGTGCCATCAGTGAGGATGAGGTTAACGGCAATCAGCCCCAGCATTTT
>-|TRBJ1-1|-|TRBV6-1
CASSDMVGRLNTEAFF
TGTGCCAGCAGTGATATGGTTGGCAGGCTGAACACTGAAGCTTTCTTT
>-|TRBJ2-1|-|TRBV9
CASSVSRRGPWDEQFF
TGTGCCAGCAGCGTATCGAGGAGGGGGCCGTGGGATGAGCAGTTCTTC
>-|TRBJ2-2|-|TRBV13
CASSLGRNTGELFF
TGTGCCAGCAGCTTAGGCCGTAACACCGGGGAGCTGTTTTTT
>-|TRBJ1-6|TRBD1|TRBV6-5
CASSYADRNNSPLHF
TGTGCCAGCAGTTACGCGGACAGGAATAATTCACCCCTCCACTTT
>-|TRBJ1-1|TRBD1|TRBV29-1
CSGVDRTTTEAFF
TGCAGCGGTGTGGACAGGACCACTACTGAAGCTTTCTTT
>-|TRBJ2-1|-|TRBV10-2
CASIERSSYNEQFF
TGCGCCAGCATTGAGCGGAGCTCCTACAATGAGCAGTTCTTC
>-|TRBJ1-3|-|TRBV7-6
CASSASGSGNTIYF
TGTGCCAGCAGCGCGAGCGGCTCTGGAAACACCATATATTTT
>once|TRBJ2-1|-|TRBV7-3
CASSLGPVPTHEQFF
TGTGCCAGCAGCTTAGGGCCGGTACCTACCCATGAGCAGTTCTTC
>-|TRBJ1-4|TRBD1|TRBV10-3
CAIRDHRQGRNEKLFF
TGTGCCATCAGGGACCACCGACAGGGGAGAAATGAAAAACTGTTTTTT
>-|TRBJ2-2|TRBD2|TRBV5-1
CASSLAALAGSGELFF
TGCGCCAGCAGCTTGGCCGCGCTAGCGGGGAGTGGGGAGCTGTTTTTT
>-|TRBJ2-1|-|TRBV3-1/TRBV3-2
CASSQESRAYNEQFF
TGTGCCAGCAGCCAAGAGTCCCGCGCGTACAATGAGCAGTTCTTC
>-|TRBJ2-7|-|TRBV7-2
CASSLDGVRSYEQYF
TGTGCCAGCAGCTTAGACGGGGTCCGTTCCTACGAGCAGTACTTC
>-|TRBJ2-7|TRBD1|TRBV27
CASSDPGQGHFEQYF
TGTGCCAGCAGTGATCCGGGACAGGGGCATTTCGAGCAGTACTTC
>-|TRBJ1-3|-|TRBV6-5
CASMEGTGTIYF
TGTGCCAGCATGGAGGGGACTGGCACCATATATTTT
>-|TRBJ2-5|-|TRBV18
CASSPLAGDRETQYF
TGTGCCAGCTCACCACTAGCGGGGGACAGGGAGACCCAGTACTTC
>-|TRBJ2-7|TRBD1|TRBV12-3/TRBV12-4
CASSPDRGEQYF
TGTGCCAGCAGCCCTGACAGGGGCGAGCAGTACTTC
>-|TRBJ1-2|-|TRBV4-1
CASSQAYRNNYGYTF
TGCGCCAGCAGCCAGGCCTACAGGAACAACTATGGCTACACCTTC
>-|TRBJ1-5|-|TRBV19
CASSADLGGRRSNQPQHF
TGTGCCAGTAGTGCCGATCTCGGAGGCAGGAGGAGCAATCAGCCCCAGCATTTT
>-|TRBJ2-5|TRBD2|TRBV10-3
CAISGVAGPKETQYF
TGTGCCATCAGTGGGGTAGCGGGGCCCAAAGAGACCCAGTACTTC
>-|TRBJ2-1|TRBD1|TRBV11-2
CASSSMTGNEQFF
TGTGCCAGCAGCTCCATGACAGGGAATGAGCAGTTCTTC
>once|TRBJ2-7|TRBD2|TRBV5-6
CASSLSPGLASYEQYF
TGTGCCAGCAGCCTATCCCCGGGACTAGCGTCTTACGAGCAGTACTTC
>-|TRBJ1-4|-|TRBV7-3
CASSPLAGLRLKLFF
TGTGCCAGCAGCCCATTGGCGGGCCTTAGACTTAAACTGTTTTTT
>-|TRBJ1-4|-|TRBV29-1
CSVEGGRGEKLFF
TGCAGCGTTGAAGGGGGGCGCGGTGAAAAACTGTTTTTT
>few|TRBJ2-5|TRBD2|TRBV3-1/TRBV3-2
CASSPFLGTSGGEKETQYF
TGTGCCAGCAGCCCTTTCCTAGGGACTAGCGGGGGAGAAAAAGAGACCCAGTACTTC
>once|TRBJ1-2|TRBD1|TRBV6-6
CASRQTGGAEYGYTF
TGTGCCAGCAGACAAACAGGGGGAGCGGAATATGGCTACACCTTC
>-|TRBJ2-3|-|TRBV9
CASSFIADTQYF
TGTGCCAGCAGCTTTATAGCGGATACGCAGTATTTT
>-|TRBJ2-1|-|TRBV10-3
CAIGAGGPPDEQFF
TGTGCCATCGGCGCAGGGGGGCCCCCGGATGAGCAGTTCTTC
>-|TRBJ2-5|-|TRBV12-1
CASSTDQDLQETQYF
TGTGCCAGCAGCACTGATCAGGATTTGCAAGAGACCCAGTACTTC
>few|TRBJ2-5|-|TRBV7-9
CASSFGGQQGQETQYF
TGTGCCAGCAGCTTCGGTGGCCAGCAGGGGCAAGAGACCCAGTACTTC
>-|TRBJ1-2|-|TRBV6-4
CASSDRSGYTF
TGTGCCAGCAGTGACCGGAGCGGCTACACCTTC
>-|TRBJ2-7|-|TRBV6-5
CASSSRGYEQYF
TGTGCCAGCAGTTCCAGGGGATACGAGCAGTACTTC
>-|TRBJ1-1|-|TRBV6-5
CASSSLSGVAEAFF
TGTGCCAGCAGTTCGCTCTCGGGGGTCGCTGAAGCTTTCTTT
>-|TRBJ1-3|-|TRBV7-2
CASSLQRTHTGNTIYF
TGTGCCAGCAGCCTCCAGAGGACACACACTGGAAACACCATATATTTT
>-|TRBJ2-7|TRBD1|TRBV3-1/TRBV3-2
CATSGQGKHEQYF
TGTGCCACCTCGGGACAGGGCAAACACGAGCAGTACTTC
>once|TRBJ2-3|-|TRBV5-1
CASSLEGGAADTQYF
TGCGCCAGCAGCTTGGAGGGGGGGGCCGCAGATACGCAGTATTTT
>-|TRBJ2-7|TRBD2|TRBV4-2
CASSREGVAVYEQYF
TGTGCCAGCAGCCGGGAGGGAGTGGCAGTCTACGAGCAGTACTTC
>few|TRBJ1-2|-|TRBV19
CASSISGSYGYTF
TGTGCCAGTAGTATATCGGGGTCCTATGGCTACACCTTC
>few|TRBJ1-1|TRBD1|TRBV5-1
CASSLGQGQMNTEAFF
TGCGCCAGCAGCTTGGGCCAGGGACAGATGAACACTGAAGCTTTCTTT
>-|TRBJ2-3|-|TRBV30
CAWSPLSDTQYF
TGTGCCTGGAGTCCTTTATCAGATACGCAGTATTTT
>few|TRBJ1-3|-|TRBV9
CASSARDTPRNTIYF
TGTGCCAGCAGCGCCCGGGACACACCTAGAAACACCATATATTTT
>-|TRBJ2-7|TRBD2|TRBV11-2
CASSLDPAGGQEQYF
TGTGCCAGCAGCTTAGATCCAGCGGGGGGGCAAGAGCAGTACTTC
>-|TRBJ1-5|-|TRBV7-2
CASSLGSSGNQPQHF
TGTGCCAGCAGCTTAGGATCATCGGGCAATCAGCCCCAGCATTTT
>-|TRBJ2-1|TRBD2|TRBV6-2/TRBV6-3
CASSTGLAGRSYNEQFF
TGTGCCAGCAGCACCGGACTAGCGGGGCGCTCCTACAATGAGCAGTTCTTC
>-|TRBJ2-1|-|TRBV10-2
CASEAGGEQFF
TGCGCCTCCGAGGCCGGCGGTGAGCAGTTCTTC
>-|TRBJ1-1|TRBD1|TRBV19
CASRIGQGRENTEAFF
TGTGCCAGTAGGATCGGACAGGGTCGAGAAAACACTGAAGCTTTCTTT
>-|TRBJ2-1|-|TRBV21-1
CASSNHRGTNYNEQFF
TGTGCCAGCAGCAATCACAGGGGCACGAATTACAATGAGCAGTTCTTC